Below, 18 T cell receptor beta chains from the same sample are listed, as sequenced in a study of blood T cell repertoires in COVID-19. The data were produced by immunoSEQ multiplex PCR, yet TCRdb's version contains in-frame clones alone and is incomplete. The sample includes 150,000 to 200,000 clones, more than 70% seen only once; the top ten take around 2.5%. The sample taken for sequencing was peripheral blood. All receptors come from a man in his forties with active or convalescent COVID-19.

The CDR3: CASSESVQTNYGYTF. CDR3 DNA: TGCGCCAGCAGTGAGTCGGTCCAGACTAACTATGGCTACACCTTC. This chain joins TRBV10-2 and TRBJ1-2; no firm D call. This CDR3 has 15 residues. Trimming removed 0 bases from V and 0 bases from J, with 8 bases in between. The germline V gene has CDR1 WSHSY and CDR2 SAAADI.

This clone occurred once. The CDR3 reads CASSYGGGYSNQPQHF. The CDR3, as DNA: TGTGCCAGCAGTTACGGCGGGGGTTATAGCAATCAGCCCCAGCATTTT. The chain recombines TRBV6-2 or TRBV6-3 with TRBJ1-5, with D possibly matching TRBD1 (5 bases). CDR1 and CDR2 (germline): MNHEY, SVGEGT. This CDR3 contains 16 residues. V gave up 2 bases and J gave up 0 bases, with 11 bases separating them.

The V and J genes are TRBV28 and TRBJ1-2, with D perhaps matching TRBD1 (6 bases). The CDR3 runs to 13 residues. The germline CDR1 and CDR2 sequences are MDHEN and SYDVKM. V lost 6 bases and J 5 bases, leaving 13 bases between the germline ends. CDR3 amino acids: CASSPGTRYGYTF. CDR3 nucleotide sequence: TGTGCCAGCAGCCCCGGGACAAGATATGGCTACACCTTC.

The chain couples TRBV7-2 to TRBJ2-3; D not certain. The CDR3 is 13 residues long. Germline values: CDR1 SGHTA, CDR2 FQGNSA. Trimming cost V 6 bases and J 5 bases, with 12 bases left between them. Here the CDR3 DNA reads TGTGCCAGCAGGTCCAGGCCCCAAGATACGCAGTATTTT. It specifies CASRSRPQDTQYF.

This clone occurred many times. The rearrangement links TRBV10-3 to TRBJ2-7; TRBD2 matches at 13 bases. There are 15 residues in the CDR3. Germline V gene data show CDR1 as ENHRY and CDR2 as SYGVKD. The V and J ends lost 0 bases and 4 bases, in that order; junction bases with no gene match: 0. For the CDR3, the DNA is TGTGCCATCAGTGAGTCGACTAGCGGGGGGTACGAGCAGTACTTC. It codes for CAISESTSGGYEQYF.

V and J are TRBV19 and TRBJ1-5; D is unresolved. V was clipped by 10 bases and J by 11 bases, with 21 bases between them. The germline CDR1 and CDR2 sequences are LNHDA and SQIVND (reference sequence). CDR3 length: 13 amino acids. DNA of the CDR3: TGTGCCACCGAGCCCCCCTCGAAAGGAGCCCAGCATTTT. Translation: CATEPPSKGAQHF.

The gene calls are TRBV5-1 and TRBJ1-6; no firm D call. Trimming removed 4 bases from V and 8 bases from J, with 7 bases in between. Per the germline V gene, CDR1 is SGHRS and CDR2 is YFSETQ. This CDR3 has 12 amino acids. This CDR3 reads CASSIPDSPLHF. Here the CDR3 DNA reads TGCGCCAGCAGCATTCCGGATTCACCCCTCCACTTT.

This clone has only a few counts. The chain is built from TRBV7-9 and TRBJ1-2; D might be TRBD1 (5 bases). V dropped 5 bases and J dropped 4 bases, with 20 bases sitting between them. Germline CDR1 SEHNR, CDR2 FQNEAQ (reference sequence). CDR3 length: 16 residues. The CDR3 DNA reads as TGTGCCAGCAGCCCCCTTTCCCTGGGCGGGGGCTATGGCTACACCTTC. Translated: CASSPLSLGGGYGYTF.

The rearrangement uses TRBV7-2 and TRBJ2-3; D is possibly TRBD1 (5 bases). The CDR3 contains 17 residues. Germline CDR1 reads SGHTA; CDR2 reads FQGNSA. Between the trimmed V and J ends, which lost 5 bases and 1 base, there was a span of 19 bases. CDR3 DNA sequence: TGTGCCAGCAGCCTAATCTCAGGGATCGGGCGCACAGATACGCAGTATTTT. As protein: CASSLISGIGRTDTQYF. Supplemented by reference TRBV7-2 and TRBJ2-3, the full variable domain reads GAGVSQSPSNKVTEKGKDVELRCDPISGHTALYWYRQSLGQGLEFLIYFQGNSAPDKSGLPSDRFSAERTGGSVSTLTIQRTQQEDSAVYLCASSLISGIGRTDTQYFGPGTRLTVL.

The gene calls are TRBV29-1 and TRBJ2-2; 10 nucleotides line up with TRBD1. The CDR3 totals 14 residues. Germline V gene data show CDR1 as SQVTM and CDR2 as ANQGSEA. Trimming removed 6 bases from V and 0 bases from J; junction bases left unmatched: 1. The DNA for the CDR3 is TGCAGCGTGGGGACAGGGGCGAACACCGGGGAGCTGTTTTTT. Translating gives CSVGTGANTGELFF.

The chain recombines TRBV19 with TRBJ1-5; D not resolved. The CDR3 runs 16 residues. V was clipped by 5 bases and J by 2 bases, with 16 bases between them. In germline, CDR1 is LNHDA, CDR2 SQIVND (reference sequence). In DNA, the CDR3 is TGTGCCAGTAGTCCCAATAGGAGGGCGGGCAATCAGCCCCAGCATTTT. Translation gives CASSPNRRAGNQPQHF.

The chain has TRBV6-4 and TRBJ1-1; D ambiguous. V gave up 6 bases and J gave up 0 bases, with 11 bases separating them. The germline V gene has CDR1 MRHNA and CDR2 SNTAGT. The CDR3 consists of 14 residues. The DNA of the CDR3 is TGTGCCAGCAGGTACACAGCGGTGAACACTGAAGCTTTCTTT. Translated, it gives CASRYTAVNTEAFF.

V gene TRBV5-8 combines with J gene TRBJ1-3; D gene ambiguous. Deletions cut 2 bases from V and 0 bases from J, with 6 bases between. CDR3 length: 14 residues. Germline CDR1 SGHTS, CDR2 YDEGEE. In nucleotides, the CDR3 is TGTGCCAGCAGCTTCCTGGCCTCTGGAAACACCATATATTTT. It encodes CASSFLASGNTIYF.

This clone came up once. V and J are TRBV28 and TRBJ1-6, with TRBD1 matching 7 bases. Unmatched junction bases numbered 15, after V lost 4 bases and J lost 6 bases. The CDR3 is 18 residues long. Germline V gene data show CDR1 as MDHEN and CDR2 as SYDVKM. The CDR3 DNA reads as TGTGCCAGCAGTTCCTGGGGAACCTCGACAGGGAGTAATTCACCCCTCCACTTT. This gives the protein CASSSWGTSTGSNSPLHF.

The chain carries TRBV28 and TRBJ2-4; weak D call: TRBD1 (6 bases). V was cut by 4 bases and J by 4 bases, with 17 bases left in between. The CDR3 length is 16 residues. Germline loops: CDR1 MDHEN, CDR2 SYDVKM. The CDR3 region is CASSSHRAYTKNIQYF. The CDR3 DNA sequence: TGTGCCAGCAGTTCCCACAGGGCATACACAAAAAACATTCAGTACTTC. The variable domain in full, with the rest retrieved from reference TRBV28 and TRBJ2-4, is DVKVTQSSRYLVKRTGEKVFLECVQDMDHENMFWYRQDPGLGLRLIYFSYDVKMKEKGDIPEGYSVSREKKERFSLILESASTNQTSMYLCASSSHRAYTKNIQYFGAGTRLSVL.

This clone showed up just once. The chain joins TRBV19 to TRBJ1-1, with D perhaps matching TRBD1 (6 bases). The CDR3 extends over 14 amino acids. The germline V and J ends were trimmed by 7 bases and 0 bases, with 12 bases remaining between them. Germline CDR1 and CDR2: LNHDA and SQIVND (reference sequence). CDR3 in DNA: TGTGCCAGTACAGCTGCAGGGGTGAACACTGAAGCTTTCTTT. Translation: CASTAAGVNTEAFF.

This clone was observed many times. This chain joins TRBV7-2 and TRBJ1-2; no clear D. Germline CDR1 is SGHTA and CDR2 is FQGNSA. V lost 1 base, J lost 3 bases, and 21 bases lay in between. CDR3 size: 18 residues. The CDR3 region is CASSLGFRGSSQDYGYTF. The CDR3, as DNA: TGTGCCAGCAGCTTAGGATTTCGGGGTTCTTCTCAGGACTATGGCTACACCTTC. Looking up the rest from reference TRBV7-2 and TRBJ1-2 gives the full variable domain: GAGVSQSPSNKVTEKGKDVELRCDPISGHTALYWYRQSLGQGLEFLIYFQGNSAPDKSGLPSDRFSAERTGGSVSTLTIQRTQQEDSAVYLCASSLGFRGSSQDYGYTFGSGTRLTVV.

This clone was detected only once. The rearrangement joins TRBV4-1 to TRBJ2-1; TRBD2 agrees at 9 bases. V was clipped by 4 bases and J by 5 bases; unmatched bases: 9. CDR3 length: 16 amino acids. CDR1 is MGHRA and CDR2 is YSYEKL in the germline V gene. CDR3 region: CASSPKTSGMDNEQFF. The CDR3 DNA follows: TGCGCCAGCAGCCCCAAGACTAGCGGAATGGACAATGAGCAGTTCTTC.